The entry below describes one T cell receptor (beta chain). This sample stems from a study of identifying expanded T cells in peripheral blood. The CDR3 contains 16 residues. The V and J ends lost 1 base and 0 bases respectively, with 10 bases between them. Germline V CDR1 and CDR2: KGHSH, LQKENI. TCRdb's copy holds only in-frame clones and misses some; the assay was immunoSEQ multiplex PCR. The sample records around 95,000 clones, over 80% being singletons. The origin of this receptor is a person aged 18 to 70 in good health. Sequencing input: blood. The J gene is TRBJ1-3, the V gene TRBV18; no reliable D call. The CDR3 reads CASSPRTDYSGNTIYF. The CDR3 DNA follows: TGTGCCAGCTCACCACGGACGGACTACTCTGGAAACACCATATATTTT.